Shown below are 30 T cell receptor beta chains from a single sample sequenced in a study of cytomegalovirus exposure and HLA in healthy donors. The PCR ran on 60 Vbeta and 13 Jbeta primers. TCRdb keeps only in-frame clones here, not all; method: immunoSEQ multiplex PCR. The sample records approximately 140,000 clones, over 70% being singletons. Sequenced sample: PBMCs. All receptors derive from a male donor in good health and CMV-seronegative.

This chain connects TRBV6-6 to TRBJ2-1; D perhaps matches TRBD2 (5 bases). Between the trimmed V and J ends, which lost 0 bases and 6 bases, there was a span of 9 bases. This CDR3 is built from 14 residues. Germline CDR1 and CDR2: MNHNY and SVGAGI (reference sequence). CDR3 DNA sequence: TGTGCCAGCAGTTACTCTTACCGGGGCAATGAGCAGTTCTTC. Protein sequence: CASSYSYRGNEQFF.

This clone was counted a single time. The genes are TRBV6-1 and TRBJ2-7; 10 bases line up with TRBD2. The junction had 7 bases not matched to a gene; V was cut back by 3 bases and J by 5 bases. The CDR3 has 15 amino acids. Germline V gene sequence: CDR1 MNHNS, CDR2 SASEGT. The CDR3 DNA reads TGTGCCAGCAGTGACCCACCTGGGACTAGCGACGAGCAGTACTTC. This sequence encodes CASSDPPGTSDEQYF.

V and J are TRBV7-2 and TRBJ2-1; 12 bases align to TRBD2. Germline V gene data show CDR1 as SGHTA and CDR2 as FQGNSA. This CDR3 region has 15 residues. Trimming cost V 6 bases and J 7 bases; bases outside gene matches: 7. The DNA for the CDR3 is TGTGCCAGCAGTCCTCTAGCGGGAGGGCCAAATGAGCAGTTCTTC. Amino acid sequence: CASSPLAGGPNEQFF.

This clone was recorded only once. This chain connects TRBV4-1 to TRBJ2-7; 8 bases line up with TRBD1. The CDR3 length is 16 residues. The junction had 8 bases not matched to a gene; V was cut back by 4 bases and J by 0 bases. Germline V gene lookup returns CDR1 MGHRA and CDR2 YSYEKL. CDR3 coding DNA: TGCGCCAGCAGCCCACCATGGACAGGGAACTCCTACGAGCAGTACTTC. It translates to CASSPPWTGNSYEQYF.

V gene TRBV21-1 combines with J gene TRBJ2-5; TRBD1, as called in the table, went unchecked against the DNA. TRBV21-1 has pseudogene status. The CDR3 covers 14 residues. CDR3 in DNA: TGTGCCAGCAGCAAATCGCAGGGCGAAGAGACCCAGTACTTC. It codes for CASSKSQGEETQYF.

The chain combines TRBV10-3 with TRBJ1-1; possibly TRBD1 for D (6 bases). V lost 0 bases and J 2 bases, leaving 16 bases between the germline ends. The CDR3 is 17 amino acids. Germline loops: CDR1 ENHRY, CDR2 SYGVKD. This chain's CDR3 is CAISESAPGAINTEAFF. CDR3 DNA: TGTGCCATCAGTGAGTCGGCGCCAGGGGCTATAAACACTGAAGCTTTCTTT.

The chain uses TRBV7-2 and TRBJ1-2; possible D gene TRBD1, 5 bases. V lost 3 bases and J 2 bases, leaving 10 bases between the germline ends. CDR1 is SGHTA and CDR2 is FQGNSA in the germline V gene. CDR3 size: 14 residues. The CDR3: CASSFAGLNYGYTF. The CDR3 DNA sequence: TGTGCCAGCAGCTTCGCAGGGCTAAACTATGGCTACACCTTC.

This clone was seen only a few times. V and J are TRBV12-5 and TRBJ1-1; 9 nucleotides align to TRBD1. The CDR3 length is 16 residues. V lost 1 base to trimming and J lost 4 bases; unmatched junction nucleotides: 7. CDR1 is LGHNT and CDR2 is FRNRAP in the germline V gene. CDR3: CASGLEQGALGTEAFF. The CDR3 DNA reads TGTGCTAGTGGTTTGGAACAGGGGGCGCTGGGCACTGAAGCTTTCTTT.

The chain is built from TRBV4-1 and TRBJ2-3; TRBD2 matches at 10 bases. CDR1 and CDR2 (germline): MGHRA, YSYEKL. The CDR3 sequence is 16 residues long. The junction had 4 bases not matched to a gene; V was cut back by 3 bases and J by 1 base. The CDR3 nucleotides read TGCGCCAGCAGCCACCACACTAGCGGGGGCACAGATACGCAGTATTTT. Protein product: CASSHHTSGGTDTQYF.

The chain links TRBV5-1 to TRBJ2-3; the match to TRBD1 covers 7 bases. This CDR3 has 14 residues. J lost 6 bases, V lost 3 bases, and 7 bases had no gene match. Germline loops: CDR1 SGHRS, CDR2 YFSETQ. In nucleotides, the CDR3 is TGCGCCAGCAGCTCGACAGGGAGTCTGGATACGCAGTATTTT. Translating it yields CASSSTGSLDTQYF.

The table lists this clone with a few counts. This CDR3 is also generated by other DNA sequences in the sample. The chain couples TRBV19 to TRBJ2-1; TRBD2 is a possible D gene (5 bases). Trimming removed 7 bases from V and 0 bases from J, with 10 bases in between. The CDR3 contains 14 residues. The germline V gene encodes CDR1 LNHDA and CDR2 SQIVND (reference sequence). CDR3 sequence: CASTTGSSYNEQFF. The CDR3 DNA reads as TGTGCCAGTACCACGGGGAGCTCCTACAATGAGCAGTTCTTC.

This clone was counted between two and nine times. The chain is built from TRBV5-1 and TRBJ2-1; TRBD1 matches 8 bases. The V segment lost 4 bases and the J segment 5 bases; nucleotides outside the gene matches: 5. Per the germline V gene, CDR1 is SGHRS and CDR2 is YFSETQ. The CDR3 covers 14 residues. The CDR3 nucleotides are TGCGCCAGCAGCAAGGGACAGGAAAACAATGAGCAGTTCTTC. Translating it yields CASSKGQENNEQFF.

The rearrangement uses TRBV7-9 and TRBJ2-3, with D possibly TRBD2 on 5 matching bases. V was trimmed by 2 bases and J by 5 bases, leaving 11 bases between them. Germline V gives CDR1 SEHNR, CDR2 FQNEAQ (reference sequence). The CDR3 is 14 residues long. CDR3 sequence (DNA): TGTGCCAGCAGCTTACAAATGAGCGGAGATACGCAGTATTTT. Its protein product is CASSLQMSGDTQYF.

V gene TRBV6-5 combines with J gene TRBJ2-7; D is ambiguous. The V end lost 6 bases, the J end lost 5 bases, and 14 bases lay between the germline ends. CDR1 MNHEY and CDR2 SVGAGI come from the germline V gene. CDR3 length: 13 residues. The CDR3 loop is CASSPIEFHEQYF. The CDR3, as DNA: TGTGCCAGCAGCCCGATAGAATTTCACGAGCAGTACTTC.

The chain links TRBV30 to TRBJ1-1; D is undetermined. The ends were cut back, 3 bases at V and 3 bases at J, with 11 bases in the middle. Germline loops: CDR1 GTSNPN, CDR2 SVGIG (reference sequence). This CDR3 is 13 amino acids long. The CDR3 sequence is CAWSDWADTEAFF. In nucleotides, the CDR3 is TGTGCCTGGAGCGATTGGGCAGACACTGAAGCTTTCTTT.

V gene TRBV19 combines with J gene TRBJ1-5, with 7 bases aligning to TRBD1. Germline CDR1 is LNHDA and CDR2 is SQIVND (reference sequence). The CDR3 has 14 residues. The trim removed 7 bases at V and 0 bases at J, leaving 3 bases unmatched. CDR3 sequence: CASTDRVSNQPQHF. The CDR3 nucleotides read TGTGCCAGTACTGACAGGGTTAGCAATCAGCCCCAGCATTTT.

J is TRBJ1-1 and V is TRBV13, with D maybe TRBD1 (6 bases). V lost 6 bases and J lost 5, with 10 bases in between. This CDR3 has 12 residues. Germline CDR1 reads PRHDT; CDR2 reads FYEKMQ (reference sequence). CDR3 bases: TGTGCCAGCAGGGGGGCTGGGACTGAAGCTTTCTTT. Translating it yields CASRGAGTEAFF.

This chain uses TRBV5-1 with TRBJ2-3; D gene unclear. V was trimmed by 4 bases and J by 6 bases, leaving 15 bases between them. Germline assignment: CDR1 SGHRS and CDR2 YFSETQ. The CDR3 loop spans 14 amino acids. CDR3 bases: TGCGCCAGCAGCCCTAGGCCCCACTCGGATACGCAGTATTTT. This sequence encodes CASSPRPHSDTQYF.

The chain carries TRBV4-2 and TRBJ1-3; 9 bases are shared with TRBD1. The CDR3 loop spans 16 amino acids. Trimming took 3 bases from V and 4 from J; bases not matched to a gene: 7. Per germline, CDR1 LGHNA and CDR2 YNFKEQ. The chain's CDR3 is CASSHPGTGSGNTIYF. DNA of the CDR3: TGTGCCAGCAGCCACCCCGGGACAGGGAGCGGAAACACCATATATTTT.

This clone was detected once. The chain combines TRBV4-1 with TRBJ1-5; D is undetermined. CDR1 and CDR2 from the germline V gene are MGHRA and YSYEKL. CDR3 length: 12 residues. Trimming removed 3 bases at V and 9 bases at J, with 9 bases between. CDR3 sequence reads: CASSQGALPQHF. In nucleotides, the CDR3 is TGCGCCAGCAGCCAGGGCGCGTTGCCCCAGCATTTT.

The genes are TRBV9 and TRBJ1-1, with 8 bases matching TRBD1. Germline CDR1 and CDR2: SGDLS and YYNGEE. The CDR3 extends over 13 amino acids. Germline trimming cut 4 bases from V and 4 bases from J; bases unmatched to any gene: 3. CDR3 in amino acids: CASSSTGGTEAFF. The DNA for the CDR3 is TGTGCCAGCAGCTCCACAGGGGGCACTGAAGCTTTCTTT.

In its sample, this clone was seen once. V gene TRBV11-2 combines with J gene TRBJ1-2; D unresolved. This CDR3 contains 15 residues. V lost 0 bases to trimming and J lost 2 bases, with 10 bases between them. Germline values: CDR1 SGHAT, CDR2 FQNNGV. The CDR3 DNA sequence: TGTGCCAGCAGCTTAGACCGGGTCAACAACTATGGCTACACCTTC. Translating gives CASSLDRVNNYGYTF.

This CDR3 is CAWSASFTGNQPQHF. The CDR3 region has the DNA TGTGCCTGGAGTGCATCCTTTACGGGCAATCAGCCCCAGCATTTT. V gene TRBV30 combines with J gene TRBJ1-5; no reliable D call. This CDR3 region has 15 residues. Germline V gene lookup returns CDR1 GTSNPN and CDR2 SVGIG (reference sequence). The ends were cut back, 1 base at V and 2 bases at J, with 12 bases in the middle.

V gene TRBV10-3 combines with J gene TRBJ1-1; perhaps TRBD1 as D (5 bases). V was pared by 3 bases and J by 0 bases, with 8 bases between. The V gene's germline CDR1 is ENHRY and CDR2 SYGVKD. This CDR3 has 14 residues. In nucleotides, the CDR3 is TGTGCCATCAGTGAAGGCAGGGTGAACACTGAAGCTTTCTTT. Residues: CAISEGRVNTEAFF.

The chain joins TRBV6-1 to TRBJ1-3, with D possibly TRBD1 on 5 matching bases. CDR1 is MNHNS and CDR2 is SASEGT in the germline V gene. Between the trimmed V and J ends, which lost 1 base and 2 bases, there was a span of 6 bases. The CDR3 contains 14 residues. CDR3 DNA sequence: TGTGCCAGCAGTGAAGGCAGGGCTGGAAACACCATATATTTT. It specifies CASSEGRAGNTIYF.

V is TRBV29-1 and J is TRBJ1-4, with 8 bases fitting TRBD1. Germline loops: CDR1 SQVTM, CDR2 ANQGSEA. V lost 7 bases, J lost 6 bases, and 7 bases stayed unmatched. The CDR3 is made up of 13 amino acids. The CDR3 region is CSATGGNHEKLFF. The DNA of the CDR3 is TGCAGCGCCACAGGGGGTAATCATGAAAAACTGTTTTTT.

The chain is built from TRBV30 and TRBJ2-2, with D perhaps TRBD1 (6 bases). CDR3 length: 15 residues. Germline CDR1 reads GTSNPN; CDR2 reads SVGIG (reference sequence). The V gene lost 2 bases and the J gene lost 3 bases, with 13 bases spanning the gap. In DNA, the CDR3 is TGTGCCTGGAGTTTCAGGGACACCCACACCGGGGAGCTGTTTTTT. Amino acids: CAWSFRDTHTGELFF.

This clone was counted once. The chain employs TRBV6-6 and TRBJ1-5, with 10 bases identical to TRBD1. CDR1 is MNHNY and CDR2 is SVGAGI in the germline V gene (reference sequence). After removal of 5 bases from V and 2 bases from J, the junction contained 6 bases not matched to a gene. The CDR3 loop spans 16 amino acids. CDR3 loop: CASSRGTGEGNQPQHF. CDR3 in DNA: TGTGCCAGCAGTCGGGGGACAGGGGAGGGCAATCAGCCCCAGCATTTT.

The V gene is TRBV29-1, the J gene TRBJ2-4; 7 bases are shared with TRBD2. After removal of 6 bases from V and 7 bases from J, the junction contained 0 bases not matched to a gene. Germline lookup yields CDR1 SQVTM and CDR2 ANQGSEA. The CDR3 has 10 residues. The CDR3 region has the DNA TGCAGCGTGGGGGGGAACATTCAGTACTTC. Translation gives CSVGGNIQYF. Using reference TRBV29-1 and TRBJ2-4 for the parts outside the CDR3, the full variable domain is SAVISQKPSRDICQRGTSLTIQCQVDSQVTMMFWYRQQPGQSLTLIATANQGSEATYESGFVIDKFPISRPNLTFSTLTVSNMSPEDSSIYLCSVGGNIQYFGAGTRLSVL.

The chain combines TRBV19 with TRBJ2-2; no clear D. The germline gives CDR1 LNHDA, CDR2 SQIVND (reference sequence). V was pared by 11 bases and J by 0 bases, with 7 bases between. The CDR3 covers 12 residues. CDR3 loop: CASGPNTGELFF. CDR3 bases: TGTGCCTCGGGTCCGAACACCGGGGAGCTGTTTTTT.